What follows are 24 T cell receptor beta chains derived from one specimen sequenced in a study of cytomegalovirus exposure and HLA in healthy donors. 60 Vbeta and 13 Jbeta primers were used in PCR. Only in-frame clones appear in the TCRdb table, and some are missing; sequencing was by immunoSEQ multiplex PCR. The sample shows 90,000 to 100,000 clones, around 80% of them seen only once. The sample taken for sequencing was PBMCs. These receptor sequences come from a woman aged 60 to 75 in good health and CMV-seronegative.

The chain couples TRBV9 to TRBJ2-2; D gene uncertain. This CDR3 spans 11 amino acids. V was shortened by 3 bases and J by 7 bases, with 4 bases between the two germline ends. Germline CDR1 is SGDLS and CDR2 is YYNGEE. The CDR3 bases are TGTGCCAGCAGCGGCGGCGGGGAGCTGTTTTTT. Its translation is CASSGGGELFF.

This clone was seen a few times. CDR3 DNA: TGTGCCAGCAGTTTGACAGTTGCTTCCTACGAGCAGTACTTC. Translating gives CASSLTVASYEQYF. The rearrangement joins TRBV28 to TRBJ2-7, with D perhaps matching TRBD1 (5 bases). Germline CDR1 and CDR2: MDHEN and SYDVKM. Trimming cost V 3 bases and J 1 base, with 10 bases left between them. This CDR3 region has 14 residues.

V is TRBV20-1 and J is TRBJ2-1; 7 bases map to TRBD1. In germline, CDR1 is DFQATT, CDR2 SNEGSKA (reference sequence). The CDR3 sequence is 11 residues long. The CDR3 region has the DNA TGCAGCGGACAGGCCTACAATGAGCAGTTCTTC. As protein: CSGQAYNEQFF.

The rearrangement joins TRBV12-5 to TRBJ2-1; 10 nucleotides agree with TRBD2. The germline gives CDR1 LGHNT, CDR2 FRNRAP. The CDR3 is 19 residues long. The J segment lost 9 bases and the V segment lost 0 bases, leaving 17 bases of the junction unmatched. As DNA, the CDR3 is TGTGCTAGTGGTTTGGTAGCGGGTGGCAGCGGGGGGGCAGTTGGTGAGCAGTTCTTC. It specifies CASGLVAGGSGGAVGEQFF.

The chain has TRBV19 and TRBJ2-5; 11 bases match TRBD1. Germline V gene sequence: CDR1 LNHDA, CDR2 SQIVND (reference sequence). The CDR3 sequence is 15 residues long. The J segment lost 5 bases and the V segment lost 6 bases, leaving 8 bases of the junction unmatched. The CDR3 reads CASRRTGGLGETQYF. CDR3 coding DNA: TGTGCCAGTAGGAGGACAGGGGGCCTGGGGGAGACCCAGTACTTC.

The chain employs TRBV6-5 and TRBJ2-2; maybe TRBD1 (6 bases). The ends were cut back, 2 bases at V and 4 bases at J, with 11 bases in the middle. The CDR3 extends over 15 amino acids. Germline assignment: CDR1 MNHEY and CDR2 SVGAGI. CDR3 sequence reads: CASSYVGGTTGELFF. The CDR3, as DNA: TGTGCCAGCAGTTACGTAGGGGGTACCACCGGGGAGCTGTTTTTT.

This clone was picked up one time. This sequence joins TRBV29-1 and TRBJ2-7; 11 bases are a match to TRBD2. V was pared by 5 bases and J by 1 base, with 4 bases of the junction left unmatched. Germline lookup yields CDR1 SQVTM and CDR2 ANQGSEA. This CDR3 contains 14 residues. CDR3 DNA: TGCAGCGTTTCCCGACTAGCGGGGTCCTACGAGCAGTACTTC. It codes for CSVSRLAGSYEQYF.

The chain employs TRBV28 and TRBJ1-5; the D is unclear. This CDR3 has 15 residues. Germline V lookup: CDR1 MDHEN, CDR2 SYDVKM. Trimming removed 2 bases at V and 5 bases at J, with 13 bases between. The CDR3 sequence: CASSLSRLDYQPQHF. In DNA form, the CDR3 reads TGTGCCAGCAGTTTAAGCAGGCTGGATTATCAGCCCCAGCATTTT.

This clone has a handful of counts. The chain couples TRBV6-5 to TRBJ2-5, with 9 nucleotides matching TRBD2. The germline gives CDR1 MNHEY, CDR2 SVGAGI. With 2 bases clipped from V and 5 bases from J, the junction kept 9 bases outside the gene matches. The CDR3 sequence is 16 residues long. The CDR3 bases are TGTGCCAGCAGTTACCGGGCGGGAGGGCCACGGGAGACCCAGTACTTC. This encodes CASSYRAGGPRETQYF.

The V gene is TRBV6-6, the J gene TRBJ1-5; D not certain. This CDR3 has 13 residues. Germline assignment: CDR1 MNHNY and CDR2 SVGAGI (reference sequence). The V gene lost 5 bases and the J gene lost 9 bases, with 14 bases spanning the gap. The CDR3 sequence: CASSPGSERPQHF. CDR3 coding DNA: TGTGCCAGCAGTCCCGGCTCCGAGCGGCCCCAGCATTTT.

The CDR3 loop is CASSSYRRARTEAFF. Written as DNA, the CDR3 is TGTGCCAGCAGCTCGTACCGGAGGGCTCGCACTGAAGCTTTCTTT. The gene calls are TRBV5-4 and TRBJ1-1, with D unresolved. Germline CDR1 is SGHNT and CDR2 is YYREEE (reference sequence). The germline V and J ends were trimmed by 3 bases and 4 bases, with 16 bases remaining between them. The CDR3 has 15 residues.

This sequence joins TRBV18 and TRBJ1-1, with 7 bases matching TRBD1. This CDR3 region has 14 residues. Germline V gene lookup returns CDR1 KGHSH and CDR2 LQKENI. Germline trimming cut 6 bases from V and 1 base from J; bases unmatched to any gene: 5. The CDR3 bases are TGTGCCAGCTCTAGGGGGCACCAGAACACTGAAGCTTTCTTT. Residues: CASSRGHQNTEAFF.

This clone has just a few counts. This rearrangement joins TRBV28 to TRBJ1-5; D gene uncertain. Germline CDR1 reads MDHEN; CDR2 reads SYDVKM. The CDR3 is made up of 13 amino acids. V dropped 3 bases and J dropped 3 bases, with 6 bases sitting between them. This CDR3 reads CASSFRLNQPQHF. In nucleotides, the CDR3 is TGTGCCAGCAGTTTTAGACTCAATCAGCCCCAGCATTTT.

The chain uses TRBV30 and TRBJ2-1, with 15 positions matching TRBD2. The CDR3 totals 12 residues. Germline V CDR1 and CDR2: GTSNPN, SVGIG (reference sequence). J lost 10 bases, V lost 5 bases, and 0 bases had no gene match. CDR3 coding DNA: TGTGCCTGGGGACTAGCGGGAGGGGAGCAGTTCTTC. Residues: CAWGLAGGEQFF.

A few counts support this clone. The chain recombines TRBV2 with TRBJ2-4; tentatively, D is TRBD1 (6 bases). Trimming removed 7 bases at V and 7 bases at J, with 14 bases between. This CDR3 spans 13 amino acids. Germline-derived CDR1 and CDR2 are SNHLY and FYNNEI. CDR3 protein: CASKHADRNIQYF. The CDR3 bases are TGTGCCAGCAAGCACGCCGACAGGAACATTCAGTACTTC. The full variable domain, completed using reference TRBV2 and TRBJ2-4, is EPEVTQTPSHQVTQMGQEVILRCVPISNHLYFYWYRQILGQKVEFLVSFYNNEISEKSEIFDDQFSVERPDGSNFTLKIRSTKLEDSAMYFCASKHADRNIQYFGAGTRLSVL.

V gene TRBV6-5 combines with J gene TRBJ2-3, with D perhaps TRBD1 (5 bases). The ends were cut back, 5 bases at V and 0 bases at J, with 9 bases in the middle. Germline CDR1 reads MNHEY; CDR2 reads SVGAGI. The CDR3 spans 14 residues. The CDR3 nucleotides read TGTGCCAGCAGTCAGGGTCCTAGCACAGATACGCAGTATTTT. This translates into CASSQGPSTDTQYF.

This CDR3 is CASRPGLGKGLHEQYF. CDR3 coding DNA: TGTGCCAGCAGACCTGGACTAGGAAAGGGCCTCCACGAGCAGTACTTC. The chain recombines TRBV28 with TRBJ2-7; 7 nucleotides agree with TRBD2. The CDR3 spans 16 residues. V lost 6 bases, J lost 5 bases, and 16 bases stayed unmatched. The germline gives CDR1 MDHEN, CDR2 SYDVKM.

This rearrangement joins TRBV6-6 to TRBJ1-2, with 8 positions matching TRBD1. The germline gives CDR1 MNHNY, CDR2 SVGAGI (reference sequence). The CDR3 is made up of 13 amino acids. V dropped 4 bases and J dropped 8; count of bases not matched to a gene: 6. This CDR3 is CASSFGQGEGYTF. The CDR3 bases are TGTGCCAGCAGTTTCGGACAGGGAGAAGGCTACACCTTC.

This chain connects TRBV7-8 to TRBJ1-1; a possible D gene is TRBD1 (6 bases). The germline V gene has CDR1 SGHVS and CDR2 FQNEAQ. Trimming removed 1 base at V and 4 bases at J, with 13 bases between. The CDR3 sequence is 15 residues long. CDR3 sequence reads: CASSLVLARGTEAFF. The CDR3 DNA reads TGTGCCAGCAGCTTAGTGCTTGCCAGGGGCACTGAAGCTTTCTTT.

The chain employs TRBV30 and TRBJ2-1, with 10 bases aligning to TRBD2. The CDR3 spans 12 residues. Germline values: CDR1 GTSNPN, CDR2 SVGIG (reference sequence). V was clipped by 5 bases and J by 8 bases; unmatched bases: 3. The CDR3 DNA is TGTGCCTGGGCCGGGACTAGCGATGAGCAGTTCTTC. Protein: CAWAGTSDEQFF.

This rearrangement joins TRBV15 to TRBJ1-4; no definite D call. From germline, CDR1 is LNHNV and CDR2 YYDKDF (reference sequence). The CDR3 sequence is 15 residues long. V was clipped by 3 bases and J by 4 bases, with 12 bases between them. The CDR3 loop is CATSSPSGINEKLFF. Written as DNA, the CDR3 is TGTGCCACCAGCAGTCCTTCAGGTATTAATGAAAAACTGTTTTTT.

CDR3: CASSINHREPHQPQHF. For the CDR3, the DNA is TGTGCCAGTAGTATAAACCACAGGGAACCACATCAGCCCCAGCATTTT. The chain employs TRBV19 and TRBJ1-5, with D perhaps TRBD1 (6 bases). With 2 bases removed from V and 5 bases from J, the gap between germline ends came to 16 bases. The length of the CDR3 is 16 residues. Germline lookup yields CDR1 LNHDA and CDR2 SQIVND (reference sequence).

CDR3 coding DNA: TGTGCCAGCAGCGTAGGAAGCGGATCCTACGAGCAGTACTTC. This translates into CASSVGSGSYEQYF. The chain joins TRBV9 to TRBJ2-7; D is perhaps TRBD2 (5 bases). V gave up 0 bases and J gave up 1 base, with 8 bases separating them. From germline, CDR1 is SGDLS and CDR2 YYNGEE. The CDR3 runs to 14 residues.

The chain joins TRBV4-3 to TRBJ1-2; no clear D gene. The ends were cut back, 5 bases at V and 0 bases at J, with 13 bases in the middle. CDR3 length equals 15 residues. Germline CDR1 reads LGHNA; CDR2 reads YSLEER. CDR3 amino acids: CASSNRIRANYGYTF. The CDR3 DNA reads TGCGCCAGCAGCAATCGAATCCGGGCTAACTATGGCTACACCTTC.